This T cell receptor beta chain was retrieved from a study of regulatory T cells in long-lasting Graves disease. Time point of the sample: persistent/refractory GD, antithyroid drugs over 5 years with positive TRAb. Isolated PBMC RNA provided the starting material for the TCR library. Graves' disease was diagnosed by American Thyroid Association guidelines. As a group, patients came from one endocrinology department in Xi'an, China. EDTA tubes received about 10 milliliters of collected peripheral blood. Both iRepertoire HTBI primers and Arm-PCR of CDR3 regions were used to build the TCR beta libraries. TCRdb redid the calling of the multiplex PCR reads with MiXCR, one entry per CDR3 protein. The sample contains 400,000 to 500,000 distinct CDR3 sequences, roughly 20% of which appear only once. V was cut by 11 bases and J by 2 bases, with 17 bases left in between. Germline-derived CDR1 and CDR2 are SGHTA and FQGNSA. The CDR3 length is 14 residues.

In the case of this clonotype: The antigen remains undetermined.

Study results and caveats: Having only a small sample size may have limited accuracy.

The sequence came from a female donor with Graves disease. The sample was peripheral blood mononuclear cells (PBMCs), taken when the disease was refractory, from a patient treated with antithyroid drugs. The rearrangement uses TRBV7-2 and TRBJ2-3; no reliable D call. The CDR3 loop reads CAGRPGYTTDTQYF. In nucleotides, the CDR3 is TGTGCCGGCCGGCCGGGCTACACCACAGATACGCAGTATTTT.